This T cell receptor beta chain was captured in a study of cytomegalovirus exposure and HLA in healthy donors. Overall study findings and caveats: The tendency of first-cohort TCR clusters to co-occur in the 90 to 150 validation repertoires was the finding of a later analysis. For cytomegalovirus status, the classifier reportedly gave diagnoses with high specificity and sensitivity. The majority of TCR sequences were rare, yet some public TCRs appeared in many donors.

The germline gives CDR1 MNHNS, CDR2 SASEGT. The CDR3 is 20 residues long. Trimming took 1 base from V and 2 from J; bases not matched to a gene: 18. Comments on this clone: The antigen is not known.

The table came from immunoSEQ multiplex PCR; TCRdb's copy has only in-frame clones and leaves some out. This sample has 65,000 to 100,000 clones, with 80% to 95% found just once. V usage is TRBV6-1 and J usage is TRBJ2-7; 9 bases map to TRBD1. This receptor was identified in a woman in her twenties or thirties in good health and CMV-seronegative. The sequencing sample was made of PBMCs. The CDR3, as DNA: TGTGCCAGCAGTGAAGGGAATAAGGCCCCCCGGGACAGGGTACCCTACGAGCAGTACTTC. Its protein product is CASSEGNKAPRDRVPYEQYF.